The source of this T cell receptor beta chain is a study of post-analysis software for immune sequencing data. Germline V gives CDR1 SGHRS, CDR2 YFSETQ. The CDR3 consists of 12 residues. V dropped 6 bases and J dropped 6 bases, with 10 bases sitting between them. Notes on the study in general: There were a few TRBV segments more frequent in patients than controls, and TRBV5-6, TRBV5-1 and TRBV20-1 were among them. Batch-matched samples strongly co-clustered by F measure. People with multiple sclerosis had a significantly lower normalized Chao1 diversity than controls did.

Every TCR beta cDNA library bore unique molecular identifiers. From the PCR reads, TCRdb called clonotypes with MiXCR, one entry per CDR3 protein. The table includes roughly 600,000 distinct CDR3 sequences, 44% detected once. Points on this clonotype: Its cognate antigen is unknown.

Sequencing used blood. The chain carries TRBV5-1 and TRBJ2-1, with D unresolved. The clonotype comes from a girl aged 10 to 17 with multiple sclerosis. CDR3 in amino acids: CASMSVVNEQFF. CDR3 bases: TGCGCCAGCATGTCAGTGGTCAATGAGCAGTTCTTC.